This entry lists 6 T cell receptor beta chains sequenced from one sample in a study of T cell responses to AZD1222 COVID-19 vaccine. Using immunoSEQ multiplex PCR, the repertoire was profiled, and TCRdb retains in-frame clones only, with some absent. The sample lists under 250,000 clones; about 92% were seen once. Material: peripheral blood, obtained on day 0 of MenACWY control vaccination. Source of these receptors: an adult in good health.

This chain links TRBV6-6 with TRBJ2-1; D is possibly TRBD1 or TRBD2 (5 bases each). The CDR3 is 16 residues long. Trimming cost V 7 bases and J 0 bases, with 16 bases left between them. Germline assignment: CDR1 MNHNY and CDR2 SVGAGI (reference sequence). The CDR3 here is CASTGGGSGSYNEQFF. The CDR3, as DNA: TGTGCCAGCACCGGTGGGGGTTCAGGCTCCTACAATGAGCAGTTCTTC.

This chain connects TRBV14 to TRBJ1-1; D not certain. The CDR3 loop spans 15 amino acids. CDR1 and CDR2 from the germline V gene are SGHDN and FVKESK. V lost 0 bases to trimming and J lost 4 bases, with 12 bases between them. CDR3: CASSQDMAARTEAFF. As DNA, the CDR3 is TGTGCCAGCAGCCAAGATATGGCGGCCCGCACTGAAGCTTTCTTT.

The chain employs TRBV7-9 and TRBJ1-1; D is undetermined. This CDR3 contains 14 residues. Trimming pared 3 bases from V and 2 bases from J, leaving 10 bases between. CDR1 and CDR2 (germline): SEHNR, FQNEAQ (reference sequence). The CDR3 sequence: CASSLPLGNTEAFF. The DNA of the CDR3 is TGTGCCAGCAGCTTGCCGCTGGGTAACACTGAAGCTTTCTTT.

This CDR3 is CASSGQGVANEKLFF. CDR3 DNA sequence: TGCGCCAGCAGCGGACAGGGTGTGGCTAATGAAAAACTGTTTTTT. This sequence joins TRBV5-1 and TRBJ1-4, with 8 bases that match TRBD1. CDR3 length equals 15 residues. Trimming removed 4 bases from V and 3 bases from J; junction bases left unmatched: 5. Germline loops: CDR1 SGHRS, CDR2 YFSETQ. Filled out from reference TRBV5-1 and TRBJ1-4, the complete variable domain reads KAGVTQTPRYLIKTRGQQVTLSCSPISGHRSVSWYQQTPGQGLQFLFEYFSETQRNKGNFPGRFSGRQFSNSRSEMNVSTLELGDSALYLCASSGQGVANEKLFFGSGTQLSVL.

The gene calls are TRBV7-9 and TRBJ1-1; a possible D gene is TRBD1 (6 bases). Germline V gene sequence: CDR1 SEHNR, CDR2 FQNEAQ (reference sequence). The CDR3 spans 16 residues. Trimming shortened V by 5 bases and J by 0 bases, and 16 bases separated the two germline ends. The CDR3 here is CASSPREGGMNTEAFF. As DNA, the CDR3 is TGTGCCAGCAGCCCCAGGGAGGGGGGCATGAACACTGAAGCTTTCTTT. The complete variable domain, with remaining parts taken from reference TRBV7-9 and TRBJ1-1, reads DTGVSQNPRHKITKRGQNVTFRCDPISEHNRLYWYRQTLGQGPEFLTYFQNEAQLEKSRLLSDRFSAERPKGSFSTLEIQRTEQGDSAMYLCASSPREGGMNTEAFFGQGTRLTVV.

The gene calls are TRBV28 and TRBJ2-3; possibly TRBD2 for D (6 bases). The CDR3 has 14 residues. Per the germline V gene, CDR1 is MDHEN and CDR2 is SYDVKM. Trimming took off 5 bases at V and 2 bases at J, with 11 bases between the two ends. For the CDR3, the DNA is TGTGCCAGCAGTCGCGGACTACTCACAGATACGCAGTATTTT. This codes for CASSRGLLTDTQYF.